This T cell receptor (beta chain) was identified during a study of shared clonotypes between healthy human individuals (TCRdb year 2020). Looking at the study overall: A few men and a couple of women, aged 18 to 49 years, made up the cohort. Per donor, three plates each were used for CD4 naive and CD4 memory, two for CD8 naive, and one for CD8 memory. Blood TCR repertoires of about five healthy adults were deeply sequenced to estimate repertoire size and the extent of clonotype sharing between individuals. To increase sequencing depth and limit assay-specific biases, different laboratories used diverse techniques to prepare libraries and sequence TCR repertoires. Each donor's leukapheresis produced roughly between about 0.9 and 9.5 billion PBMCs. Overall study outcomes, separate from this receptor: Pairwise subsampling led to the expectation that sequencing depth would affect the degree of clonotype sharing among donors. When several donors were compared, the shared fraction of clonotypes was about 5.5% for naive CD4, over 3% for naive CD8, about 2.4% for memory CD4, and around 0.37% for memory CD8. Estimated clonotype richness was generally larger for naive than for memory subsets. Compared with non-shared clonotypes, the clonotypes found in all four sorted-subset donors had higher generation probabilities. Rarefaction of sorted-subset datasets indicated incomplete sequencing despite the large sequencing depth. Only blood was sampled, and tissue TCR repertoires likely differ from those in blood. The small number of donors limited the genetic and exposure-history diversity represented.

The donors were healthy, HIV-negative adults who had no recently reported acute infections or vaccinations. All donors were Caucasian adults living in Nashville, Tennessee, USA. Magnetic negative selection was used to enrich CD4+ T cells, after which naive cells were positively selected on CD45RA and the negative fraction became the memory subset. After blood collection by leukapheresis, PBMCs were isolated using Ficoll-Histopaque density gradient centrifugation and then cryopreserved in the vapor phase of liquid nitrogen. Analytical flow cytometry was used to check the purity and quantity of each magnetically sorted T cell population. Genomic DNA was isolated from each sorted fraction and quantified by UV absorbance on a Nanodrop 2000c. TCR CDR3 regions were amplified from genomic DNA by multiplex PCR using the deep immunoSEQ assay. Genomic DNA extracted from each cell subset was distributed evenly over all wells of several immunoSEQ 96-well plates, and each plate served as one replicate. For sorted subsets, each replicate PCR was loaded with 200 ng genomic DNA, equivalent to 30,000 or so T cell genomes. Purified libraries were quantified with a Qubit 3.0 fluorometer, sized on a Bioanalyzer 2100, and re-quantified with the KAPA Library Quantification kit. Every immunoSEQ 96-well plate was sequenced on a separate single-read 150-cycle Illumina NextSeq 550 flow cell. The study's processing was this. The immunoSEQ output contained only junctional sequences without quality scores, so filtering could not match that applied to full-length reads. To assign V/J genes and CDR3, sequences were annotated using PyIR, a Python wrapper for IgBLAST v1.9, with IMGT germline references. Reads with weak V/J assignments (E-value above 1e-6), missing CDR3, stop codons, out-of-frame junctions, or ambiguous translated residues were removed. V3J clonotypes were defined as sequences sharing an identical inferred V gene, J gene, and CDR3 amino acid sequence. Percentage overlap between repertoires was calculated by dividing the number of shared unique clonotypes by the size of the smaller repertoire. Three approaches were used to assess repertoire richness: RTK rarefaction, the Chao1 estimator, and Recon v2.1 estimates of unobserved clonotypes. For all TCRbeta clonotypes obtained by the gDNA method from four donors, generation probabilities were computed with OLGA. Sourced from immuneACCESS, this table was stored by TCRdb with only in-frame sequences that have V and J called. A share of the clones is absent; for the studies checked, an unresolved V gene accounts for under half, and the remainder has no known explanation. V and J calls and clone size are given by that table; D and trimming were obtained from the DNA. This sample is represented by 950,000 to 1,100,000 clones; approximately 68% of them were singletons. In total, the top ten clones hold over 1.3% of the sample.

To note about this clone: This clone's antigen is unknown. There are no base qualities to consult, and no much larger clone falls within one base.

Based on the germline V gene, the CDR1 and CDR2 sequences are MNHNS and SASEGT. The CDR3 runs 14 residues from the cysteine to the phenylalanine. The entry retains the CDR3 DNA only, 42 bases that are in frame from base 1. The junction shows trimming of 8 bases on V and 8 bases on J, plus 21 bases between the germline ends. This receptor was identified in a young man in good health. This chain joins TRBV6-1 to TRBJ1-2, and the D gene may be TRBD1, 6 bases matching. The sequenced material came from memory CD4+ T cells sorted from blood. What this sample's cell subset or site label stands for: CD45RA-negative fraction. The sequenced DNA: TGTGCCAGCCAGACGGCCGCGACAGGCGGGGGCTACACCTTC. It specifies CASQTAATGGGYTF.